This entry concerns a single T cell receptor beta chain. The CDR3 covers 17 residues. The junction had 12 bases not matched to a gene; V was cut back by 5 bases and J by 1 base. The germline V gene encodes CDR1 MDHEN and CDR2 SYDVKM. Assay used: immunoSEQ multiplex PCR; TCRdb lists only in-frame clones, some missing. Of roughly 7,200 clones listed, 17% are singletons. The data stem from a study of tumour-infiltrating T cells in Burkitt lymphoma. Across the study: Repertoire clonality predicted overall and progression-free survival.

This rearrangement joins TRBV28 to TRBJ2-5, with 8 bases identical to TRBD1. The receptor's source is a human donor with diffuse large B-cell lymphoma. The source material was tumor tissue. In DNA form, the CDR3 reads TGTGCCAGCAGTGCGACCTTCGGACAGGGCCTCCAAGAGACCCAGTACTTC. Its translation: CASSATFGQGLQETQYF.